These T cell receptor beta chains were read from a single sample in a study of blood T cell repertoires in COVID-19. Only in-frame clones appear in the TCRdb table, and some are missing; sequencing was by immunoSEQ multiplex PCR. There are 75,000 to 100,000 clones in the sample; about 80% occur only once, and approximately 25% lies in the top ten. Sequenced: peripheral blood. The receptors stem from an older man with acute or convalescent COVID-19. The conserved cysteine and the conserved F or W are not part of the CDR3 here. The order of the fields is CDR3 protein, clone size, V gene, J gene. Clone size is given for some rows only: seen once, a few or many times, or a class if the clone is expanded.

CDR3: ASSANRDGYT
size: NA
V: TRBV19
J: TRBJ1-2

CDR3: ASSYFRDQPQH
size: NA
V: TRBV6-2/TRBV6-3
J: TRBJ1-5

CDR3: ASSLGAGTYEQY
size: NA
V: TRBV27
J: TRBJ2-7

CDR3: ASRFGRGTEAF
size: NA
V: TRBV6-5
J: TRBJ1-1

CDR3: ASSVAAGGGYEQF
size: NA
V: TRBV9
J: TRBJ2-1

CDR3: ASSQGGLAGSYEQY
size: few
V: TRBV4-1
J: TRBJ2-7

CDR3: ASSASGNHNEQF
size: NA
V: TRBV11-2
J: TRBJ2-1

CDR3: ASSLLGGGHLLTDTQY
size: NA
V: TRBV28
J: TRBJ2-3

CDR3: ASSQEGQGGSGANVLT
size: NA
V: TRBV3-1/TRBV3-2
J: TRBJ2-6

CDR3: SVDLTGGAETQY
size: NA
V: TRBV29-1
J: TRBJ2-5

CDR3: ASSLARGFAGANVLT
size: NA
V: TRBV5-8
J: TRBJ2-6

CDR3: ASSLEASANSYEQY
size: few
V: TRBV5-1
J: TRBJ2-7

CDR3: ASSQDWASSHEQY
size: NA
V: TRBV14
J: TRBJ2-7

CDR3: ATSDLSLGGQETQY
size: NA
V: TRBV24-1
J: TRBJ2-5

CDR3: ASSGLAGGGTGELF
size: NA
V: TRBV5-1
J: TRBJ2-2

CDR3: ASSAGQGGGYT
size: few
V: TRBV28
J: TRBJ1-2

CDR3: ASSPLGLQSYNEQF
size: few
V: TRBV19
J: TRBJ2-1

CDR3: ASSSGLSSYNEQF
size: NA
V: TRBV19
J: TRBJ2-1

CDR3: ASSTQQGSSGNTIY
size: NA
V: TRBV6-6
J: TRBJ1-3

CDR3: ASSLRGGNYGYT
size: many
V: TRBV27
J: TRBJ1-2

CDR3: ASSLPTSGTGELF
size: NA
V: TRBV5-1
J: TRBJ2-2

CDR3: ASSQGLGRTDTEAF
size: NA
V: TRBV4-1
J: TRBJ1-1

CDR3: ASTMDRNTEAF
size: few
V: TRBV4-3
J: TRBJ1-1

CDR3: ASSPARGQGASGANVLT
size: NA
V: TRBV19
J: TRBJ2-6

CDR3: ASSPPVTSGRYEQY
size: few
V: TRBV18
J: TRBJ2-7

CDR3: ASSSPRTGYSYEQY
size: NA
V: TRBV28
J: TRBJ2-7

CDR3: ASKVSGVRTDTQY
size: NA
V: TRBV2
J: TRBJ2-3

CDR3: ASSLALDRGPFTHEQY
size: NA
V: TRBV7-6
J: TRBJ2-7

CDR3: ASSYSRRQPETQY
size: NA
V: TRBV6-2/TRBV6-3
J: TRBJ2-5